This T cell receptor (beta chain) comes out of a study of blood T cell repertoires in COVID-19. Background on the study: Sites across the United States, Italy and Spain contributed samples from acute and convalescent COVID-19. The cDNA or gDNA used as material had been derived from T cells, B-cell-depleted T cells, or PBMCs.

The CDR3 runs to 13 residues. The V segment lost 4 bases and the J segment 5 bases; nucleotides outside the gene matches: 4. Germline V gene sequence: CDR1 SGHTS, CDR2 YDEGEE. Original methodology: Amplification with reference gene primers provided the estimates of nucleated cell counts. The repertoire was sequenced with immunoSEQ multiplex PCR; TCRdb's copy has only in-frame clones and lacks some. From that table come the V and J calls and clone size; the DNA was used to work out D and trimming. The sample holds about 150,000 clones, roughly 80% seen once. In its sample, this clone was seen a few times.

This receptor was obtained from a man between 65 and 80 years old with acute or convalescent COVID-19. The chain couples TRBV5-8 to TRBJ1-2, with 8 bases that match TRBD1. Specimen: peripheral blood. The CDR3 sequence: CASSRTGRYGYTF. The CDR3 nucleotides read TGTGCCAGCAGCCGGACAGGGAGGTATGGCTACACCTTC. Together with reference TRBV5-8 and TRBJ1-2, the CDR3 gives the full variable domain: EAGVTQSPTHLIKTRGQQATLRCSPISGHTSVYWYQQALGLGLQFLLWYDEGEERNRGNFPPRFSGRQFPNYSSELNVNALELEDSALYLCASSRTGRYGYTFGSGTRLTVV.